This T cell receptor (beta chain) was recorded in a study of cytomegalovirus exposure and HLA in healthy donors. Use of 60 Vbeta and 13 Jbeta primers characterized the PCR. Sequencing was performed with immunoSEQ multiplex PCR; in TCRdb, only in-frame clones are kept and a portion is missing. In the table there are roughly 150,000 clones, 65% to 80% of which are singletons. Study findings and constraints: Immune exposure information comprised only CMV serostatus. As a later analysis showed, a missense DCLRE1C variant was linked to trimming of TCR beta V- and J-genes.

The CDR3 is 11 amino acids. V shed 6 bases and J shed 8 bases, with 10 bases lying between them. Looked up from germline, CDR1 is ENHRY and CDR2 is SYGVKD. To note about this clone: No antigen is known for it.

The receptor was isolated from a man in his forties in good health and CMV-seropositive. The rearrangement links TRBV10-3 to TRBJ1-2; unclear D gene. Sequencing used PBMCs. Written as DNA, the CDR3 is TGTGCCATCAGCGAAGAGATGGGCTACACCTTC. This gives the protein CAISEEMGYTF.